This T cell receptor (beta chain) was captured in a study of cytomegalovirus exposure and HLA in healthy donors (TCRdb year 2017). Notes on the research overall: According to a later analysis, one platform produced both the 100 to 150 validation repertoires and the 620 or so repertoires of the first cohort. The study was designed to test whether signatures of past pathogen exposure could be identified by cataloging public T cell receptors. Besides the first cohort of 550 to 750 subjects, a separate validation cohort made up of roughly 130 different subjects was used. To predict cytomegalovirus infection status, the study combined high-throughput TCR immunosequencing, statistical association of individual TCRs with disease status, and machine learning.

In the case of this clone: The antigen it recognizes is unknown. Base qualities are not at hand, and no much larger clone is one base apart.

The donors were included in the validation cohort of 90 to 150 subjects, a group kept apart from the approximately 650-subject first cohort. To prepare the library, the immunoSEQ multiplex PCR assay was applied. The authors' pipeline ran thus. A statistical classification framework was built for diagnosing cytomegalovirus status from the catalog of TCR beta chain sequences. The clones in this table, taken by TCRdb from immuneACCESS, are in-frame only. Not every clone is retained; where verified, under half of the shortfall comes from an unresolved V gene, and the cause of the rest is unknown. Clonal size and the V and J genes are those of that table, whereas D and trimming came from the DNA. This sample is represented by 250,000 or so clones; over 75% of them were singletons. The ten largest clones capture about 12% of the sample. Beyond this particular receptor, the publication reports: A few of the identified cytomegalovirus-associated TCR beta chains were confirmed in vitro to be specific for cytomegalovirus antigens. While some public TCRs were present in many individuals, most TCR sequences turned up only very rarely across donors. The study listed 150 to 200 TCR beta chains as associated with cytomegalovirus. Subsequent analysis determined that TCRs grouped into clusters in the first cohort also showed a tendency toward co-occurrence across the approximately 120 validation repertoires, and approximately 94% of cluster scores exceeded 0. In both the original and validation cohorts, the classifier was reported to diagnose cytomegalovirus status with high specificity and sensitivity. All 120 repertoires were used to score co-occurrence in the validation cohort in a later analysis, because that analysis had no HLA typing for the cohort. According to the authors, the approach could potentially be generalized to other disease states and immunological phenotypes.

Measured from the cysteine to the phenylalanine, the CDR3 is 17 residues long. Just the 51-base CDR3 DNA is kept, in frame starting at base 1. The germline V gene specifies MDHEN as CDR1 and SYDVKM as CDR2. Trimming costs V 1 base and J 0 bases, and their ends lie 13 bases apart. The receptor chain draws on TRBV28 and TRBJ2-4; a tentative D call is TRBD1 (6 bases match). The clonotype was recovered from a man aged 18 to 30 in good health and CMV-seropositive. The sequenced sample was PBMCs. The CDR3: CASSLSDRTLAKNIQYF. The DNA reads as follows: TGTGCCAGCAGTTTATCTGACAGGACCCTAGCCAAAAACATTCAGTACTTC.